Listed below are T cell receptor beta chains from one sample, sequenced in a study of T cell responses to AZD1222 COVID-19 vaccine. TCRdb keeps only in-frame clones here, not all; method: immunoSEQ multiplex PCR. The table records 100,000 to 150,000 clones, more than 80% of them present only once. The sequencing here drew on peripheral blood, taken 28 days after the second dose of the MenACWY control vaccine. All receptors derive from an adult who received the MenACWY meningococcal vaccine as a control. Both conserved end residues are part of each CDR3. Each record gives: D gene, clone size, CDR3 length, V gene, J gene, CDR3 DNA, CDR3 protein. The D gene is left open where the match is weak. Some rows have no size entry. The others give once, few or many, or a class for an expanded clone.

NA	once	16	TRBV27	TRBJ1-6	TGTGCCAGCAGTTTATCAAGGAGCTCCTATAATTCACCCCTCCACTTT	CASSLSRSSYNSPLHF
NA	NA	14	TRBV19	TRBJ2-7	TGTGCCAGTAGTTTCGGCGGATTCGGCTACGAGCAGTACTTC	CASSFGGFGYEQYF
NA	once	13	TRBV10-1	TRBJ2-1	TGCGCCAGCAGTGGCTGGGGGCTGAGTGAGCAGTTCTTC	CASSGWGLSEQFF
NA	NA	12	TRBV19	TRBJ1-1	TGTGCCAGTAAGGGACTTAACACTGAAGCTTTCTTT	CASKGLNTEAFF
TRBD1	NA	13	TRBV28	TRBJ1-2	TGTGCCAGCTTCGACAGGGGTAATGGTGGCTACACCTTC	CASFDRGNGGYTF
TRBD2	NA	17	TRBV3-1/TRBV3-2	TRBJ2-3	TGTGCCAGCAGCCAAGATCGTCTAGCGGGAGTAGCAGATACGCAGTATTTT	CASSQDRLAGVADTQYF
TRBD1	NA	14	TRBV19	TRBJ1-1	TGTGCCAGTAGTGCCGGACAGGCGAACACTGAAGCTTTCTTT	CASSAGQANTEAFF
NA	NA	11	TRBV10-3	TRBJ2-7	TGTGCCATCGCGGACGGCTACGAGCAGTACTTC	CAIADGYEQYF
NA	NA	13	TRBV10-3	TRBJ2-5	TGTGCCATCAGTGGGACAGTTCAAGAGACCCAGTACTTC	CAISGTVQETQYF
TRBD2	NA	13	TRBV3-1/TRBV3-2	TRBJ2-7	TGTGCCAGCCGCGCGGGAGGGGGAGACGAGCAGTACTTC	CASRAGGGDEQYF
NA	NA	18	TRBV15	TRBJ2-3	TGTGCCACCAGCAGAGATCGTGGGGGCCCTTCTAGCACAGATACGCAGTATTTT	CATSRDRGGPSSTDTQYF
NA	NA	13	TRBV7-6	TRBJ1-2	TGTGCCAGCAGTTTTAAGGGGTACTATGGCTACACCTTC	CASSFKGYYGYTF
NA	once	15	TRBV3-1/TRBV3-2	TRBJ2-1	TGTGCCAGCAGCCATAGGGGGGGCAGGTACAATGAGCAGTTCTTC	CASSHRGGRYNEQFF
NA	NA	13	TRBV28	TRBJ1-2	TGTGCCAGCAGTTTGGGGGGGTACTATGGCTACACCTTC	CASSLGGYYGYTF
NA	NA	15	TRBV9	TRBJ2-2	TGTGCCAGCAGCGTAGCCCAAAGGGTCACCGGGGAGCTGTTTTTT	CASSVAQRVTGELFF
NA	NA	16	TRBV3-1/TRBV3-2	TRBJ2-1	TGTGCCAGCAGCACAAGTGTAACCAGTTCTGACAATGAGCAGTTCTTC	CASSTSVTSSDNEQFF
NA	NA	15	TRBV6-5	TRBJ1-2	TGTGCCAGCAGCGGCTTTTTATTGGGAAGCTATGGCTACACCTTC	CASSGFLLGSYGYTF
TRBD1	NA	18	TRBV23-1	TRBJ2-7	TGCGCCAGCAGTCAATCCCTCAGGACAGGGGGGATCACCTACGAGCAGTACTTC	CASSQSLRTGGITYEQYF
TRBD1	NA	13	TRBV19	TRBJ1-2	TGTGCCAGTAGCAACAGGGGCGCAGTCCAATACACCTTC	CASSNRGAVQYTF
NA	NA	11	TRBV5-5	TRBJ2-5	TGTGCCAGCAGCTTGCGCGAGACCCAGTACTTC	CASSLRETQYF
TRBD1	NA	14	TRBV27	TRBJ2-7	TGTGCCAGCAGTTTCTCCAGGGGGCAAAACGAGCAGTACTTC	CASSFSRGQNEQYF
NA	NA	16	TRBV27	TRBJ1-5	TGTGCCAGCAGTTTCAGGGCCCCGGATAGCAATCAGCCCCAGCATTTT	CASSFRAPDSNQPQHF
NA	NA	16	TRBV13	TRBJ2-3	TGTGCCAGCAGCTTAGCCGCCGGGCCTGGGACAGATACGCAGTATTTT	CASSLAAGPGTDTQYF
NA	NA	16	TRBV7-6	TRBJ2-1	TGTGCCAGCAGCTTGGGGGGAGGGGGAACCTACAATGAGCAGTTCTTC	CASSLGGGGTYNEQFF
NA	NA	14	TRBV3-1/TRBV3-2	TRBJ2-3	TGTGCCAGCAGCCAAGAGGTCGCGGCAGATACGCAGTATTTT	CASSQEVAADTQYF
NA	NA	14	TRBV6-5	TRBJ1-1	TGTGCCAGCAGTTACGGGGGCTTGAGCACTGAAGCTTTCTTT	CASSYGGLSTEAFF
NA	NA	13	TRBV5-6	TRBJ2-7	TGTGCCAGCTCTACACTAGCCTCCTACGAGCAGTACTTC	CASSTLASYEQYF
NA	few	13	TRBV24-1	TRBJ2-1	TGTGCCACCAGCCTCCAGCAGTACAATGAGCAGTTCTTC	CATSLQQYNEQFF
NA	NA	14	TRBV11-1	TRBJ1-2	TGTGCCAGCAGCTTAGGGACAGACGGTTATGGCTACACCTTC	CASSLGTDGYGYTF
NA	few	12	TRBV29-1	TRBJ1-1	TGCAGCGTAGTGCCCAGGGGTACTGAAGCTTTCTTT	CSVVPRGTEAFF
TRBD2	few	16	TRBV13	TRBJ2-7	TGTGCCAGCAGCCGGTATTATAGCGGGGGACACTACGAGCAGTACTTC	CASSRYYSGGHYEQYF
TRBD2	NA	15	TRBV7-3	TRBJ2-2	TGTGCCAGCAGCTTGGGACTAGCGGGCACCGGGGAGCTGTTTTTT	CASSLGLAGTGELFF
TRBD1	NA	16	TRBV27	TRBJ1-4	TGTGCCAGCAGCCTGTTAACAGGGGAAACTAATGAAAAACTGTTTTTT	CASSLLTGETNEKLFF
NA	NA	13	TRBV10-3	TRBJ1-2	TGTGCCATCACCTCGACAGGCGGATATGGCTACACCTTC	CAITSTGGYGYTF
NA	NA	11	TRBV28	TRBJ1-5	TGTGCCACCCGAAGCAATCAGCCCCAGCATTTT	CATRSNQPQHF
TRBD1	NA	13	TRBV19	TRBJ2-5	TGTGCCAGTGGGACAGGACTTCAAGAGACCCAGTACTTC	CASGTGLQETQYF
NA	NA	17	TRBV7-9	TRBJ1-3	TGTGCCAGCAGCTTAGTTGAGACAGTTTACTCTGGAAACACCATATATTTT	CASSLVETVYSGNTIYF
TRBD2	NA	16	TRBV4-2	TRBJ2-3	TGTGCCAGCAGTCAAGCGGGAGGGGGTCTATCCGATACGCAGTATTTT	CASSQAGGGLSDTQYF
TRBD2	NA	14	TRBV5-1	TRBJ2-2	TGCGCCAGCGCCGAGGGGAGGGACACCGGGGAGCTGTTTTTT	CASAEGRDTGELFF
TRBD1	NA	13	TRBV6-5	TRBJ2-7	TGTGCCAGCTCCGGGACAGGGAACTACGAGCAGTACTTC	CASSGTGNYEQYF
NA	NA	13	TRBV2	TRBJ2-3	TGTGCCAGCAGCCCACAGGGAGGAGATACGCAGTATTTT	CASSPQGGDTQYF
NA	NA	18	TRBV28	TRBJ2-1	TGTGCCAGCAGTTTCCCCACCTCCTCTAGCGACCCCTACAATGAGCAGTTCTTC	CASSFPTSSSDPYNEQFF
TRBD2	NA	20	TRBV23-1	TRBJ2-3	TGCGCCAGCAGTCAACGGACTAGCGGGGGGCCGGTTAGGAGCACAGATACGCAGTATTTT	CASSQRTSGGPVRSTDTQYF
NA	NA	14	TRBV27	TRBJ2-7	TGTGCCAGCTCGCCTCTGGGACCCTCCTACGAGCAGTACTTC	CASSPLGPSYEQYF
TRBD1	NA	15	TRBV2	TRBJ2-3	TGTGCCAGCAGGACGGGACAGACTAGCACAGATACGCAGTATTTT	CASRTGQTSTDTQYF
TRBD1	NA	15	TRBV3-1/TRBV3-2	TRBJ1-2	TGTGCCAGCAGTCAAGAGGACGGGACAGACTATGGCTACACCTTC	CASSQEDGTDYGYTF
NA	NA	13	TRBV10-3	TRBJ1-2	TGTGCCATCAATGGAGGGGGTAGCGATGGCTACACCTTC	CAINGGGSDGYTF
TRBD1	NA	16	TRBV27	TRBJ2-2	TGTGCCAGCAGTCCACGGACAGGGGCGGCGACCGGGGAGCTGTTTTTT	CASSPRTGAATGELFF
NA	NA	14	TRBV3-1/TRBV3-2	TRBJ1-2	TGTGCCAGCAGCCAAGACAGGGGTAGCTATGGCTACACCTTC	CASSQDRGSYGYTF
TRBD1	NA	15	TRBV29-1	TRBJ1-5	TGCAGCGTTGCGGCGGGGACAGGGGGTAATCAGCCCCAGCATTTT	CSVAAGTGGNQPQHF
NA	NA	15	TRBV6-4	TRBJ1-5	TGTGCCCGAAGGGCGGGGGGTCCCTTCAATCAGCCCCAGCATTTT	CARRAGGPFNQPQHF
TRBD2	NA	15	TRBV3-1/TRBV3-2	TRBJ2-7	TGTGCCAGCAGCCAACCGGGCGGGAGGGCCTACGAGCAGTACTTC	CASSQPGGRAYEQYF
NA	NA	14	TRBV10-3	TRBJ1-4	TGTGCCACCAGAGGAGGGGGGGCCGAGGAAAAACTGTTTTTT	CATRGGGAEEKLFF
NA	NA	15	TRBV4-1	TRBJ1-2	TGCGCCAGCAGCCAAGGAAAATGGACTAACTATGGCTACACCTTC	CASSQGKWTNYGYTF
NA	NA	17	TRBV30	TRBJ2-1	TGTGCCTGGACCGTCTCCAGGTCGGCGGGATGGAACAATGAGCAGTTCTTC	CAWTVSRSAGWNNEQFF